This T cell receptor (beta chain) came from a study of CD8 T cells in Susac syndrome (dated by TCRdb to the late 2010s). Concerning the study at large: Repertoire sequencing was used to test whether CD8+ T cell activation and differentiation in Susac syndrome was antigen driven. The clonality of the CD8+ T cell repertoire was compared across approximately 11 healthy donors, some 14 Susac syndrome patients and under 18 multiple sclerosis patients. Broader findings and caveats from the paper: The study acknowledged that relatively few individuals were included in the TCR sequencing and HLA analysis.

Peripheral blood CD8+ and CD4+ T cells from healthy donors, Susac syndrome patients and multiple sclerosis patients were profiled using high-throughput TCR beta sequencing. The multiple sclerosis controls were treatment-naive patients whose relapsing-remitting disease, either stable or active, fulfilled the revised McDonald criteria. CD8+ TEMRA cells were enriched by FACS, while bulk CD8+ and CD4+ T cells were purified by magnetic negative isolation. Blood was collected in EDTA tubes and processed within 24 hours, with PBMCs isolated through density gradient centrifugation. PBMCs intended for TCR sequencing were frozen in liquid nitrogen and were later thawed in a 37 degrees C water bath. The sorted or isolated CD4+, CD8+ and CD8+ TEMRA cells had a purity of 90% or higher. Via the germline V gene, CDR1 is SGDLS and CDR2 YYNGEE. V loses 0 bases, J loses 6 bases, and the germline ends lie 15 bases apart. Its CDR3 holds 15 amino acids, cysteine through phenylalanine. Solely the CDR3 DNA is kept, with 45 bases framed from the first base.

RNA was extracted using the RNeasy kit, and roughly 0.5 to 1 ug of the RNA was reverse transcribed with random hexamers. TCR beta CDR3 regions were amplified with the immunoSEQ multiplex PCR assay covering 54 Vbeta and 13 Jbeta segments. PCR amplification bias was corrected by using a synthetic template baseline for primer optimization and computational correction. From the authors' description of their analysis: Only productive sequences were kept, with reads annotated to V, D and J genes according to IMGT and analyzed in immunoSEQ Analyzer. Clonality was calculated as one minus the Shannon entropy normalized by log2 of the number of productive unique sequences. For each patient and control, public and private clones were evaluated among the 100 most prevalent clones. Susac-specific clones were defined as absent from healthy and MS cohorts, over a thousand published viral clones and other ImmuneACCESS disease sequences. The public reads were reprocessed in TCRdb via fastp at Q25 and MiXCR, keeping in-frame beta chains. Each record represents a unique CDR3 protein, reported with the most common genes and DNA among its rows. The V and J calls reflect TCRdb's pipeline rather than the authors' work. Present in this sample are around 300,000 distinct CDR3 sequences, about 88% of which were seen just once. The ten most abundant clones make up 0.18% of the sample.

For this clonotype: Its antigen is unknown. Per-nucleotide qualities are absent, and no much larger clonotype sits a single base away.

Sequencing was done on a sample of CD8+ T cells from PBMCs. This receptor was taken from a human donor with multiple sclerosis. The rearrangement combines TRBV9 with TRBJ1-2, and perhaps TRBD1 as D gene, on 5 matching bases. The CDR3 region reads CASSVAGGTGHGYTF. The sequence in DNA is TGTGCCAGCAGCGTAGCTGGGGGGACGGGTCATGGCTACACCTTC. When the CDR3 is completed using the reference TRBV9 and TRBJ1-2 genes on either side, the full variable domain is DSGVTQTPKHLITATGQRVTLRCSPRSGDLSVYWYQQSLDQGLQFLIQYYNGEERAKGNILERFSAQQFPDLHSELNLSSLELGDSALYFCASSVAGGTGHGYTFGSGTRLTVV.